The sequence of this T cell receptor (beta chain) was determined in a study of shared clonotypes between healthy human individuals. Study results and caveats: Depth was large, yet rarefaction showed that sorted-subset sequencing was incomplete. An effect of sequencing depth on clonotype sharing among donors was expected. Four donors had 5% to 6.5% of their naive CD4 clonotypes in common.

The CDR3 runs 17 residues. Germline CDR1 reads LGHNA; CDR2 reads YSLEER. Trimming at V came to 4 bases and at J to 4 bases, leaving 14 bases not matched to a gene. TCRdb's table, derived via immunoSEQ multiplex PCR, lists solely in-frame clones and lacks some. Of some 2,400,000 clones in the sample, approximately 96% were seen once. Among the donors, all were Caucasian adults who lived in Nashville, Tennessee. Of note for this clone: The antigen remains unidentified.

The chain uses TRBV4-3 and TRBJ2-5; 8 bases are shared with TRBD2. The sequenced sample was naive CD4+ T cells sorted from blood. Indicated subset: CD45RA+ positively selected. The clonotype originates from a man aged 18 to 29 in good health. The CDR3 DNA sequence: TGCGCCAGCAGCCGAGAAGGGACCGGGACTAGGGGAGAGACCCAGTACTTC. Amino acid sequence: CASSREGTGTRGETQYF.